The sequence of this TCR beta chain was determined in a study of identical twins. Whole-study findings and limits: Abundant beta clonotypes from cord blood bore fewer insertions; memory repertoires lacked this pattern. Twin pairs had excess sharing that was weaker in beta out-of-frame sequences.

For this clonotype: The antigen is unknown.

The CDR3 is 12 amino acids. The V gene's germline CDR1 is MNHEY and CDR2 SMNVEV (reference sequence). Trimming pared 10 bases from V and 1 base from J, leaving 9 bases between. cDNA carried unique molecular identifiers, and a universal primer site was added by template switching. One entry per CDR3 protein, called by TCRdb with MiXCR from the 5' RACE reads. The sample contains 1.5 million to 2 million distinct CDR3 sequences, more than 30% of which appear only once. Sequencing was performed on cord blood. This TCR came from a newborn girl in good health. This sequence joins TRBV27 and TRBJ2-3; maybe TRBD2 (6 bases). CDR3 sequence reads: CATGTGTDTQYF. CDR3 nucleotide sequence: TGTGCCACGGGGACTGGCACAGATACGCAGTATTTT.